The present entry profiles one TCR beta chain with its context. No antigen is known for it. This sample was taken from a study of radiotherapy plus CTLA-4 blockade in lung cancer. The wider study: Patients showed objective responses in under 20% of cases, and disease control was achieved by under 40%. General observations from the study: After treatment with radiotherapy plus ipilimumab, TCR clones that came from the tumor expanded in blood. The best predictor of response was reported to be early blood T cell clone dynamics, with interferon-beta.

The CDR3 runs to 13 residues. Germline loops: CDR1 MNHEY, CDR2 SVGAGI. V was shortened by 4 bases and J by 6 bases, with 11 bases between the two germline ends. TCRdb's copy holds only in-frame clones and misses some; the assay was immunoSEQ multiplex PCR. The top ten hold more than 0.75% of the sample, which has approximately 90,000 clones, 83% seen once. The receptor was derived from a human donor with non-small cell lung cancer who had stable disease on radiotherapy plus ipilimumab. The specimen was peripheral blood, collected from a patient treated with radiotherapy plus ipilimumab. The chain is built from TRBV6-5 and TRBJ2-3; D not resolved. The DNA for the CDR3 is TGTGCCAGCAGTTCACCGGACGGCGATACGCAGTATTTT. This encodes CASSSPDGDTQYF.